This T cell receptor (beta chain) originates from a study of T cell responses to AZD1222 COVID-19 vaccine. The protocol was immunoSEQ multiplex PCR, while the TCRdb copy is restricted to in-frame clones and leaves out a portion. Of about 89,000 clones in the sample, 89% were seen once. Comments on this clone: Antigen unknown.

Overall study findings and caveats: The donor cohort was predominantly white British with a female majority, and clonal diversity may have been underestimated. Repertoires were sampled only after the peak T cell response. Dominant at 160-218 and 743-854, vaccine-associated CD4 TCRs also spanned spike.

The CDR3 sequence is 16 residues long. With 5 bases removed from V and 3 bases from J, the gap between germline ends came to 20 bases. Germline V gene sequence: CDR1 LNHDA, CDR2 SQIVND (reference sequence). The receptor was derived from an adult who received the AZD1222 COVID-19 vaccine. The genes are TRBV19 and TRBJ2-7; D is uncertain. The source was peripheral blood, collected 28 days after the second AZD1222 dose. This CDR3 reads CASSLYTDQKGYEQYF. The CDR3 bases are TGTGCCAGTAGTTTATACACGGATCAAAAGGGCTACGAGCAGTACTTC.